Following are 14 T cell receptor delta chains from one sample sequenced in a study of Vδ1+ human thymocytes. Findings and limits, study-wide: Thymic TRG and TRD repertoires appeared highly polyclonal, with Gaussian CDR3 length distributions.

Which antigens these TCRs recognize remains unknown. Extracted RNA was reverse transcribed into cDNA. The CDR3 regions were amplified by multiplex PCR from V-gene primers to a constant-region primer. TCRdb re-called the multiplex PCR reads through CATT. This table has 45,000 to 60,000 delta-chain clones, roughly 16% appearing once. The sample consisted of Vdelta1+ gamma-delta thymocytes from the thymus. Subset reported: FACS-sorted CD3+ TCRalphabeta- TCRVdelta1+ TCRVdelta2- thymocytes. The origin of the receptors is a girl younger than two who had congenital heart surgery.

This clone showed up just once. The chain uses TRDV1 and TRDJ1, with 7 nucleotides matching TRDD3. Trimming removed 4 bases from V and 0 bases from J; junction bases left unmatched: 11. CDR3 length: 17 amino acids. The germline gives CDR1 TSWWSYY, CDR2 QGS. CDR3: CALGVLLGGTHTDKLIF. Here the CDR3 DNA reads TGTGCTCTTGGGGTACTCCTGGGGGGAACCCACACCGATAAACTCATCTTT.

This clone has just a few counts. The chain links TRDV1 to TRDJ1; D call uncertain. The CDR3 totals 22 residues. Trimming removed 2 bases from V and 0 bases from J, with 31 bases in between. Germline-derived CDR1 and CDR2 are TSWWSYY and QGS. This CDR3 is CALGEVPTTTATSHHYTDKLIF. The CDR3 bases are TGTGCTCTTGGGGAAGTTCCCACAACCACTGCCACGTCCCACCACTACACCGATAAACTCATCTTT.

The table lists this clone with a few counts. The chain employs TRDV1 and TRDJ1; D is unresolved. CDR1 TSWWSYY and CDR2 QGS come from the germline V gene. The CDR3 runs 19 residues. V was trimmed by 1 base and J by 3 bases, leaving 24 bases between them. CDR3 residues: CALGEPIGRELQDPDKLIF. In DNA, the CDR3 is TGTGCTCTTGGGGAACCCATTGGGCGTGAACTACAGGACCCCGATAAACTCATCTTT.

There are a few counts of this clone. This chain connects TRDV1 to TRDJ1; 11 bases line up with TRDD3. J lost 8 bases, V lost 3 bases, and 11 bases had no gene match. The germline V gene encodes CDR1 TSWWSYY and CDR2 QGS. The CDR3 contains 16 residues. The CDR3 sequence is CALGELRGGYALKLIF. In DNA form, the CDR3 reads TGTGCTCTTGGGGAGCTACGTGGGGGATACGCACTCAAACTCATCTTT.

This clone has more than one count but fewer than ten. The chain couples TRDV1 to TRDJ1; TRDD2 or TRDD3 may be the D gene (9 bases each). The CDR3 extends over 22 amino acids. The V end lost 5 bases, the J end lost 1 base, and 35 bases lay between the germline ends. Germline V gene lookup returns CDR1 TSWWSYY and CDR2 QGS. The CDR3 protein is CALGQPSYLFGRTGGPTDKLIF. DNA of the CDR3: TGTGCTCTTGGGCAGCCTTCCTACCTTTTCGGTAGGACTGGGGGACCCACCGATAAACTCATCTTT.

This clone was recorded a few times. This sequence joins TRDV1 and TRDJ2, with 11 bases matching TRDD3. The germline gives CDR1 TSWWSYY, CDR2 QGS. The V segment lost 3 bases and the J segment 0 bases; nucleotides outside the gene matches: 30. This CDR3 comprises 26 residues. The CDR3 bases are TGTGCTCTTGGGGATTTCCTGGAGGCCCCCGGAGTCCCTGGGGGATACAGGGGAGCTTTGACAGCACAACTCTTCTTT. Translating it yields CALGDFLEAPGVPGGYRGALTAQLFF.

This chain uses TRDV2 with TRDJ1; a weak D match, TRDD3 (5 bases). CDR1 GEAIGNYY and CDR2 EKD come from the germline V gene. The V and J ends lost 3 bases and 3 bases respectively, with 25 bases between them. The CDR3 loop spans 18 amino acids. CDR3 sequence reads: CACDAVPGAPEGADKLIF. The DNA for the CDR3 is TGTGCCTGTGACGCGGTTCCGGGGGCACCCGAGGGAGCCGATAAACTCATCTTT.

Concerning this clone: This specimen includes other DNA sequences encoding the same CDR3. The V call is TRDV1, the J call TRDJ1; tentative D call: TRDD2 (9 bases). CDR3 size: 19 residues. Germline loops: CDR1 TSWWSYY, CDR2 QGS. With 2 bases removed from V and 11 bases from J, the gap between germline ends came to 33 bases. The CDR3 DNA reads TGTGCTCTTGGGGAAGGCCGCCTTCCTACATGTGCTGGGGGAACGGGGCTCATCTTT. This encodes CALGEGRLPTCAGGTGLIF.

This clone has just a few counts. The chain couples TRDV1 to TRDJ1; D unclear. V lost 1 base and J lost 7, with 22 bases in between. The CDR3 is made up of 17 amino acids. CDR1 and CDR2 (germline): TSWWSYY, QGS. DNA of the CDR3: TGTGCTCTTGGGGAACCCTTGGGCGAGGCGGTACTGAGTAAACTCATCTTT. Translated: CALGEPLGEAVLSKLIF.

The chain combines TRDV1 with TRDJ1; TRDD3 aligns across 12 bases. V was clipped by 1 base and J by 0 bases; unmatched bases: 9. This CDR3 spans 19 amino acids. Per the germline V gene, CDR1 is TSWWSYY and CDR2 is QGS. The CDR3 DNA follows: TGTGCTCTTGGGGAACGAGCTGGGGGATACGCGTTGTACACCGATAAACTCATCTTT. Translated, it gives CALGERAGGYALYTDKLIF.

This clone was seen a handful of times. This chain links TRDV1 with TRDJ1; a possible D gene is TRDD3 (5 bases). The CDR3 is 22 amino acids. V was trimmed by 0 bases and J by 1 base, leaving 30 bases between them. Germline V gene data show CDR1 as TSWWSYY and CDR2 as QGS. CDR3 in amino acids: CALGELWGVHSDPGRATDKLIF. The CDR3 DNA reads TGTGCTCTTGGGGAACTATGGGGCGTGCATTCCGACCCTGGGAGAGCCACCGATAAACTCATCTTT.

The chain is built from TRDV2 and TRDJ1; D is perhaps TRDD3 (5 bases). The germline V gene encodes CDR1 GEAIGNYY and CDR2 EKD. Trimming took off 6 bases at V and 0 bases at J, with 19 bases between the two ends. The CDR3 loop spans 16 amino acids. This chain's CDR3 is CACNPRFCWDTDKLIF. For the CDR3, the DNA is TGTGCCTGTAATCCCAGATTCTGCTGGGACACCGATAAACTCATCTTT.

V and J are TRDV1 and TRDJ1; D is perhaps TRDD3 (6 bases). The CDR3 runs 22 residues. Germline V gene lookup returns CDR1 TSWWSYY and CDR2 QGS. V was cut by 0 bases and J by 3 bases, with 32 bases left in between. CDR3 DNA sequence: TGTGCTCTTGGGGAACTTAACTCCCTTGCCGGGGGACCAGGGGGGGAAGCCGATAAACTCATCTTT. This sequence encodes CALGELNSLAGGPGGEADKLIF.

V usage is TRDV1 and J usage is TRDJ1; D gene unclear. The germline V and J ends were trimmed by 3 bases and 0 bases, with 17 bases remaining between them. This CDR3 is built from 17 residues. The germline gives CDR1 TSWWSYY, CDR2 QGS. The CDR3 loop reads CALGDYIRFKYTDKLIF. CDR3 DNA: TGTGCTCTTGGGGATTATATTCGATTTAAGTACACCGATAAACTCATCTTT.